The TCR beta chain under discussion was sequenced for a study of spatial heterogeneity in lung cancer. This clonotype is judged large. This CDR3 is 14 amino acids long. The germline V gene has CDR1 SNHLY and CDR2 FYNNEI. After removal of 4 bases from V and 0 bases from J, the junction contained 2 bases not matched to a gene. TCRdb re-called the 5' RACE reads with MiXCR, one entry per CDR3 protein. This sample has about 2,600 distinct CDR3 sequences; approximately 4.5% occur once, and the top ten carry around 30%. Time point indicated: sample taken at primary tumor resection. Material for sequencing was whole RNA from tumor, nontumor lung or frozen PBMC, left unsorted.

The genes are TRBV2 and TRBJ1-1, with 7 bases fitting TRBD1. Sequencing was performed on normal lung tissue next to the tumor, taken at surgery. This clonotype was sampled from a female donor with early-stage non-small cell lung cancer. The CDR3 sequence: CASSATGLNTEAFF. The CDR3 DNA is TGTGCCAGCAGTGCGACAGGGCTGAACACTGAAGCTTTCTTT.